Listed below are T cell receptor beta chains from one sample, sequenced in a study of shared clonotypes between healthy human individuals. The data were produced by immunoSEQ multiplex PCR, yet TCRdb's version contains in-frame clones alone and is incomplete. The data show some 1.4 million clones, over 95% seen once. The specimen sequenced was naive CD4+ T cells sorted from blood. Every receptor here comes from a man under 40 in good health. Both conserved end residues are part of each CDR3. D genes are given only for firm matches. Expanded clones are given a class, and other clones once, few, many or no size at all.

J gene: TRBJ2-5; V gene: TRBV4-2; D gene: NA; clone size: NA; CDR3 DNA: TGTGCCAGCAGCCAAGACCGAGGGAGTCGAGAGACCCAGTACTTC; CDR3 protein: CASSQDRGSRETQYF
J gene: TRBJ1-5; V gene: TRBV27; D gene: NA; clone size: NA; CDR3 DNA: TGTGCCAGCAGTTCACTACCGGGGGCCCGAGGCAATCAGCCCCAGCATTTT; CDR3 protein: CASSSLPGARGNQPQHF
J gene: TRBJ2-7; V gene: TRBV29-1; D gene: NA; clone size: NA; CDR3 DNA: TGCAGCGTTGGGGGCAGGGAAACCTACGAGCAGTACTTC; CDR3 protein: CSVGGRETYEQYF
J gene: TRBJ2-7; V gene: TRBV25-1; D gene: NA; clone size: once; CDR3 DNA: TGTGCCAGCACGGGCAGAATCTACGAGCAGTACTTC; CDR3 protein: CASTGRIYEQYF
J gene: TRBJ1-1; V gene: TRBV20-1; D gene: NA; clone size: NA; CDR3 DNA: TGCAGTGCTAGGAGGTTCCAACTGGCTTTCTTT; CDR3 protein: CSARRFQLAFF
J gene: TRBJ2-7; V gene: TRBV4-2; D gene: NA; clone size: NA; CDR3 DNA: TGTGCCAGCAGCCAAGAACCCGGGACTGGTAGTTACGAGCAGTACTTC; CDR3 protein: CASSQEPGTGSYEQYF
J gene: TRBJ1-5; V gene: TRBV28; D gene: TRBD1; clone size: NA; CDR3 DNA: TGTGCCAGCAGTTCCCCAGGGGGGATCAATCAGCCCCAGCATTTT; CDR3 protein: CASSSPGGINQPQHF
J gene: TRBJ2-1; V gene: TRBV7-7; D gene: TRBD2; clone size: NA; CDR3 DNA: TGTGCTAGCAGCTTAGCCGGGACTAGCAATGAGCAGTTCTTC; CDR3 protein: CASSLAGTSNEQFF
J gene: TRBJ2-5; V gene: TRBV11-2; D gene: TRBD2; clone size: NA; CDR3 DNA: TGTGCCAGCAGCTTAGCAGCGGGAGATCGGGAGACCCAGTACTTC; CDR3 protein: CASSLAAGDRETQYF
J gene: TRBJ2-7; V gene: TRBV5-5; D gene: NA; clone size: NA; CDR3 DNA: TGTGCCAGCAGCTTCCGACATTCCCCAGGCGGTCCCTACGAGCAGTACTTC; CDR3 protein: CASSFRHSPGGPYEQYF
J gene: TRBJ2-7; V gene: TRBV7-2; D gene: TRBD2; clone size: NA; CDR3 DNA: TGTGCCAGCAGCCCACAGCGGGAGTCCTACGAGCAGTACTTC; CDR3 protein: CASSPQRESYEQYF
J gene: TRBJ2-7; V gene: TRBV27; D gene: NA; clone size: once; CDR3 DNA: TGTGCCAGCAGTTTATCGGCCCCCGGAGGGGTGAGTTACGAGCAGTACTTC; CDR3 protein: CASSLSAPGGVSYEQYF
J gene: TRBJ1-5; V gene: TRBV29-1; D gene: NA; clone size: NA; CDR3 DNA: TGCAGCGTTGGGGGCAGCCCAAATCAGCCCCAGCATTTT; CDR3 protein: CSVGGSPNQPQHF
J gene: TRBJ2-1; V gene: TRBV27; D gene: TRBD1; clone size: NA; CDR3 DNA: TGTGCCAGCAGTCGAAAACAGGGGGCTACCTACAATGAGCAGTTCTTC; CDR3 protein: CASSRKQGATYNEQFF
J gene: TRBJ2-1; V gene: TRBV5-1; D gene: TRBD2; clone size: NA; CDR3 DNA: TGCGCCAGCAGCTTTCAAGCGGGGAATGAGCAGTTCTTC; CDR3 protein: CASSFQAGNEQFF
J gene: TRBJ2-2; V gene: TRBV6-5; D gene: TRBD2; clone size: NA; CDR3 DNA: TGTGCCAGCACCGGACTAGCGGGAGTGGGGGAGCTGTTTTTT; CDR3 protein: CASTGLAGVGELFF
J gene: TRBJ2-7; V gene: TRBV15; D gene: TRBD1; clone size: NA; CDR3 DNA: TGTGCCACCAGCAGAGTCCGGGACAGGGGACACGAGCAGTACTTC; CDR3 protein: CATSRVRDRGHEQYF
J gene: TRBJ1-2; V gene: TRBV28; D gene: TRBD1; clone size: NA; CDR3 DNA: TGTGCCAGCAGTCCCAGCAGGGGGGGCAACTATGGCTACACCTTC; CDR3 protein: CASSPSRGGNYGYTF
J gene: TRBJ2-7; V gene: TRBV5-5; D gene: TRBD2; clone size: NA; CDR3 DNA: TGTGCCAGCAGCTTGATTCCCGGGACTAGCGGGAGGGCCTCCTACGAGCAGTACTTC; CDR3 protein: CASSLIPGTSGRASYEQYF
J gene: TRBJ2-5; V gene: TRBV18; D gene: TRBD1; clone size: NA; CDR3 DNA: TGTGCCAGCTCACCGGGACAGGGGATCGAGACCCAGTACTTC; CDR3 protein: CASSPGQGIETQYF
J gene: TRBJ2-5; V gene: TRBV19; D gene: NA; clone size: NA; CDR3 DNA: TGTGCCAGTAGTTACGGGGGTAATCAAGAGACCCAGTACTTC; CDR3 protein: CASSYGGNQETQYF
J gene: TRBJ2-5; V gene: TRBV4-1; D gene: TRBD1; clone size: NA; CDR3 DNA: TGCGCCAGCAGCCGCACAGGGGCCGCTATGAGAGAGACCCAGTACTTC; CDR3 protein: CASSRTGAAMRETQYF
J gene: TRBJ1-2; V gene: TRBV5-1; D gene: NA; clone size: NA; CDR3 DNA: TGCGCCAGCAGCGGGGGACTTCATGGCTACACCTTC; CDR3 protein: CASSGGLHGYTF
J gene: TRBJ2-3; V gene: TRBV28; D gene: NA; clone size: NA; CDR3 DNA: TGTGCCAGCAGCCGTTTAGATCGTCTCACAGATACGCAGTATTTT; CDR3 protein: CASSRLDRLTDTQYF
J gene: TRBJ2-1; V gene: TRBV12-1; D gene: NA; clone size: NA; CDR3 DNA: TGTGCCAGCAGCCTAACTAGCGGGACAGCCTACAATGAGCAGTTCTTC; CDR3 protein: CASSLTSGTAYNEQFF
J gene: TRBJ2-3; V gene: TRBV18; D gene: NA; clone size: NA; CDR3 DNA: TGTGCCAGCTCACCGGACGGGTTGGCCACAGATACGCAGTATTTT; CDR3 protein: CASSPDGLATDTQYF
J gene: TRBJ2-7; V gene: TRBV28; D gene: TRBD1; clone size: NA; CDR3 DNA: TGTGCCAGCAGTATGGGACAGAGTCCCGAGCAGTACTTC; CDR3 protein: CASSMGQSPEQYF
J gene: TRBJ1-1; V gene: TRBV29-1; D gene: NA; clone size: NA; CDR3 DNA: TGCAGCGTTGAGCGACCGGGGCTAGAGGACACTGAAGCTTTCTTT; CDR3 protein: CSVERPGLEDTEAFF
J gene: TRBJ2-3; V gene: TRBV18; D gene: TRBD2; clone size: NA; CDR3 DNA: TGTGCCAGCTCGGCGTTAGCGACTAGCGGGAGCGGAGATACGCAGTATTTT; CDR3 protein: CASSALATSGSGDTQYF
J gene: TRBJ2-1; V gene: TRBV5-4; D gene: TRBD2; clone size: once; CDR3 DNA: TGTGCCAGCGGACTAGCGGGAGGGCCTGGTTACAATGAGCAGTTCTTC; CDR3 protein: CASGLAGGPGYNEQFF
J gene: TRBJ2-3; V gene: TRBV9; D gene: TRBD2; clone size: NA; CDR3 DNA: TGTGCCAGCAGCGGAAGACTAGCGGGAGGGGCAGATACGCAGTATTTT; CDR3 protein: CASSGRLAGGADTQYF
J gene: TRBJ1-5; V gene: TRBV7-9; D gene: TRBD1; clone size: NA; CDR3 DNA: TGTGCCAGCAGCTCATCCGGGACAGGGGGCCAGCCCCAGCATTTT; CDR3 protein: CASSSSGTGGQPQHF
J gene: TRBJ2-5; V gene: TRBV25-1; D gene: NA; clone size: NA; CDR3 DNA: TGTGCCAGCAGTGAGGACAGAGTCCTGGAGACCCAGTACTTC; CDR3 protein: CASSEDRVLETQYF
J gene: TRBJ2-7; V gene: TRBV19; D gene: NA; clone size: NA; CDR3 DNA: TGTGCCAGTAGTATGCTCAAGGGGTCCTACGAGCAGTACTTC; CDR3 protein: CASSMLKGSYEQYF
J gene: TRBJ2-7; V gene: TRBV5-4; D gene: TRBD1; clone size: NA; CDR3 DNA: TGTGCCAGCAGCCCCGGGACAGGGGACTCCTACGAGCAGTACTTC; CDR3 protein: CASSPGTGDSYEQYF
J gene: TRBJ2-2; V gene: TRBV5-1; D gene: NA; clone size: NA; CDR3 DNA: TGCGCCAGCAGCTTGGAGCTAGGGTGGAACACCGGGGAGCTGTTTTTT; CDR3 protein: CASSLELGWNTGELFF
J gene: TRBJ1-2; V gene: TRBV10-2; D gene: NA; clone size: NA; CDR3 DNA: TGCGCCAGCAGGCCACAGGCGCCCACTAACTATGGCTACACCTTC; CDR3 protein: CASRPQAPTNYGYTF
J gene: TRBJ2-7; V gene: TRBV5-5; D gene: NA; clone size: once; CDR3 DNA: TGTGCCAGCAGCGCAAGCGGCTACGAGCAGTACTTC; CDR3 protein: CASSASGYEQYF
J gene: TRBJ2-7; V gene: TRBV7-6; D gene: TRBD1; clone size: NA; CDR3 DNA: TGTGCCAGCAGCTTAGGGACAGGGGGCGTGGACGAGCAGTACTTC; CDR3 protein: CASSLGTGGVDEQYF
J gene: TRBJ1-5; V gene: TRBV27; D gene: NA; clone size: NA; CDR3 DNA: TGTGCCAGTTCGCGACAGGCCAGGAATCAGCCCCAGCATTTT; CDR3 protein: CASSRQARNQPQHF
J gene: TRBJ1-5; V gene: TRBV5-6; D gene: TRBD1; clone size: NA; CDR3 DNA: TGTGCCAGCAGCCTGGGACAGGGGATCAATCAGCCCCAGCATTTT; CDR3 protein: CASSLGQGINQPQHF
J gene: TRBJ2-1; V gene: TRBV2; D gene: TRBD2; clone size: few; CDR3 DNA: TGTGCCAGCAGTGACCGACTAGCGGGAGTCGGAAATGAGCAGTTCTTC; CDR3 protein: CASSDRLAGVGNEQFF
J gene: TRBJ2-3; V gene: TRBV11-2; D gene: NA; clone size: NA; CDR3 DNA: TGTGCCAGCAGCTATAACAGGGCCGGGGCAGATACGCAGTATTTT; CDR3 protein: CASSYNRAGADTQYF
J gene: TRBJ2-4; V gene: TRBV2; D gene: NA; clone size: NA; CDR3 DNA: TGTGCCAGCACCGGCCTGGTTATGATGGCCAAAAACATTCAGTACTTC; CDR3 protein: CASTGLVMMAKNIQYF